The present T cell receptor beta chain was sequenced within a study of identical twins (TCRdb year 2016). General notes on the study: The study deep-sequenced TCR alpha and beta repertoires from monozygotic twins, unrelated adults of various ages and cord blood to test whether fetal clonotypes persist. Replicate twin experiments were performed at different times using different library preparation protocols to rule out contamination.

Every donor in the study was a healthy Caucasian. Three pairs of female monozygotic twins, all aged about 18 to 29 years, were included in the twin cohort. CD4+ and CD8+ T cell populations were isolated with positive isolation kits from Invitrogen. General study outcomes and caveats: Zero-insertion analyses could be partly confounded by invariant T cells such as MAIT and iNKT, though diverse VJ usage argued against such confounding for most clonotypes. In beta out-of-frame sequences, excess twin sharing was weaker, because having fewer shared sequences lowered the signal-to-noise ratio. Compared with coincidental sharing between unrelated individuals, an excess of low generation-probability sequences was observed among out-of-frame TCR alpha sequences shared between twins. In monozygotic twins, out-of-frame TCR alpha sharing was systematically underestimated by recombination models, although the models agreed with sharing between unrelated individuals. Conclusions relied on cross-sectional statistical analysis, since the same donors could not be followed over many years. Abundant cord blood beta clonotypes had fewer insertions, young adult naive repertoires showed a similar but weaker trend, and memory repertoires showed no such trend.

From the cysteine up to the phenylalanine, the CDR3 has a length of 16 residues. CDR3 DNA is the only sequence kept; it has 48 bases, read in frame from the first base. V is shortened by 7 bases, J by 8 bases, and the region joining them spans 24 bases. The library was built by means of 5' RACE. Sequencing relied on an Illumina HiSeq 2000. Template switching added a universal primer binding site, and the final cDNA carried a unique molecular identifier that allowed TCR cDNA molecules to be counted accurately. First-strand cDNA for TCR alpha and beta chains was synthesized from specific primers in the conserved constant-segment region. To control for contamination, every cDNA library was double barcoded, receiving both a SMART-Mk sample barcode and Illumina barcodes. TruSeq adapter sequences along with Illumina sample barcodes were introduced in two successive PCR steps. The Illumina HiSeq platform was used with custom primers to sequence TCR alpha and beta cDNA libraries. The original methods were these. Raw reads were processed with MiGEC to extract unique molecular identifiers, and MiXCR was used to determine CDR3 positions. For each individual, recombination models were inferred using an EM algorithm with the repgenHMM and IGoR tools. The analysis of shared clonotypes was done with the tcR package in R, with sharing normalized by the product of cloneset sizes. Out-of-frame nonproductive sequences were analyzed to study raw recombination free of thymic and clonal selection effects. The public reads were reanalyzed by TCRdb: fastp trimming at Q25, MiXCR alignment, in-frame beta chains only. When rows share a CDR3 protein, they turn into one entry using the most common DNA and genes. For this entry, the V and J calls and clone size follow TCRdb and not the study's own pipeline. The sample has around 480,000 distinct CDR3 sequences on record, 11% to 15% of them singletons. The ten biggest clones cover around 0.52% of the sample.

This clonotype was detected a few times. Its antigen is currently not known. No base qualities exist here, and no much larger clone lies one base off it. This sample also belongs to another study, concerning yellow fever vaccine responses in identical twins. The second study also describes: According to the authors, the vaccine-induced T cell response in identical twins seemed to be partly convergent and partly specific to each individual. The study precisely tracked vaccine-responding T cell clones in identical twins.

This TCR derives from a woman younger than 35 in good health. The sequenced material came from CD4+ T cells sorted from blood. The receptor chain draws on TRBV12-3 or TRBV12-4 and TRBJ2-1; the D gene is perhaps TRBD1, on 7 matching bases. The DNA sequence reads TGTGCCAGCACCTCACAGGGGATGGGTAGGAGGGATGAGCAGTTCTTC. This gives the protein CASTSQGMGRRDEQFF.